A single sample gave rise to the 25 T cell receptor beta chains below, sequenced in a study of cytotoxic CD8 clonotypes in ibrutinib-treated CLL (dated by TCRdb to the early 2020s). Receptor libraries were prepared by the immunoSEQ multiplex PCR assay. Drawn from immuneACCESS, this table holds only the in-frame rearrangements with V and J called that TCRdb kept. Clones are partly lost; checked studies trace under half to an unresolved V gene and leave the rest unexplained. This sample holds roughly 170,000 clones; about four fifths were observed only once. The top ten constitute about 4.3% of the sample. The sample's time point label is to be understood as: approximately 2 years on ibrutinib. Sequencing was performed on PBMCs, taken after 24 months of ibrutinib treatment. These TCRs come from a human donor with chronic lymphocytic leukemia.

This chain joins TRBV11-2 and TRBJ1-5; 9 nucleotides align to TRBD1. Germline V gene lookup returns CDR1 SGHAT and CDR2 FQNNGV. The CDR3 is 15 amino acids. V lost 5 bases, J lost 4 bases, and 6 bases stayed unmatched. The CDR3, as DNA: TGTGCCAGCAGCGGGGGGGACAGGGAGAATCAGCCCCAGCATTTT. Translation: CASSGGDRENQPQHF. Variable domain in full (rest from reference TRBV11-2 and TRBJ1-5): EAGVAQSPRYKIIEKRQSVAFWCNPISGHATLYWYQQILGQGPKLLIQFQNNGVVDDSQLPKDRFSAERLKGVDSTLKIQPAKLEDSAVYLCASSGGDRENQPQHFGDGTRLSIL.

The chain is built from TRBV9 and TRBJ2-3; 10 nucleotides line up with TRBD2. From germline, CDR1 is SGDLS and CDR2 YYNGEE. The junction had 11 bases not matched to a gene; V was cut back by 4 bases and J by 0 bases. This CDR3 comprises 18 residues. CDR3 bases: TGTGCCAGCAGCCCTCACGGGGGGACTAGCGCTAGCACAGATACGCAGTATTTT. Protein product: CASSPHGGTSASTDTQYF.

This rearrangement joins TRBV27 to TRBJ1-2, with a weak D call TRBD1 (5 bases). From germline, CDR1 is MNHEY and CDR2 SMNVEV (reference sequence). This CDR3 comprises 14 residues. V was trimmed by 6 bases and J by 5 bases, leaving 16 bases between them. The CDR3 spells CASSPWWDGYGYTF. The CDR3 region has the DNA TGTGCCAGCAGCCCCTGGTGGGACGGGTATGGCTACACCTTC.

The chain carries TRBV27 and TRBJ2-7; D is possibly TRBD2 (5 bases). The CDR3 sequence is 14 residues long. V was trimmed by 8 bases and J by 6 bases, leaving 20 bases between them. CDR1 and CDR2 (germline): MNHEY, SMNVEV (reference sequence). CDR3 region: CASGILGILREQYF. The CDR3 coding sequence is TGTGCCAGCGGGATACTAGGAATCCTGCGCGAGCAGTACTTC.

The rearrangement joins TRBV5-5 to TRBJ1-4; no reliable D call. This CDR3 region has 16 residues. Trimming stripped 2 bases from V and 4 bases from J, with 15 bases between. CDR1 and CDR2 (germline): SGHKS, YYEKEE (reference sequence). This chain's CDR3 is CASSFSISAGNEKLFF. In nucleotides, the CDR3 is TGTGCCAGCAGCTTTTCCATATCCGCGGGTAATGAAAAACTGTTTTTT. The full variable domain, in which reference TRBV5-5 and TRBJ1-4 provide the parts outside the CDR3, is DAGVTQSPTHLIKTRGQQVTLRCSPISGHKSVSWYQQVLGQGPQFIFQYYEKEERGRGNFPDRFSARQFPNYSSELNVNALLLGDSALYLCASSFSISAGNEKLFFGSGTQLSVL.

J is TRBJ2-7 and V is TRBV28, with 9 bases matching TRBD2. This CDR3 is 14 amino acids long. Germline V gene lookup returns CDR1 MDHEN and CDR2 SYDVKM. J was trimmed by 2 bases and V by 7 bases; bases with no gene match: 6. CDR3 sequence: CASKREEGAYEQYF. The DNA of the CDR3 is TGTGCCAGCAAGCGGGAGGAGGGGGCCTACGAGCAGTACTTC. The whole variable domain, filled in from reference TRBV28 and TRBJ2-7, reads DVKVTQSSRYLVKRTGEKVFLECVQDMDHENMFWYRQDPGLGLRLIYFSYDVKMKEKGDIPEGYSVSREKKERFSLILESASTNQTSMYLCASKREEGAYEQYFGPGTRLTVT.

The V call is TRBV28, the J call TRBJ1-1, with D tentatively TRBD1 (5 bases). CDR3 size: 18 residues. Trimming cost V 4 bases and J 0 bases, with 21 bases left between them. Germline loops: CDR1 MDHEN, CDR2 SYDVKM. CDR3 amino acids: CASSSWGGRIPMNTEAFF. CDR3 nucleotides: TGTGCCAGCAGTTCCTGGGGCGGGCGAATCCCCATGAACACTGAAGCTTTCTTT.

The rearrangement uses TRBV6-5 and TRBJ1-4, with 8 bases identical to TRBD1. In germline, CDR1 is MNHEY, CDR2 SVGAGI. V trimming: 5 bases; J trimming: 7 bases; junction bases outside the gene matches: 6. The CDR3 covers 14 residues. Written as DNA, the CDR3 is TGTGCCAGCAGTCGGACAGGGATCGGTGAAAAACTGTTTTTT. Translating gives CASSRTGIGEKLFF.

V gene TRBV27 combines with J gene TRBJ1-4, with D hard to call. V was pared by 6 bases and J by 3 bases, with 11 bases between. The CDR3 runs to 14 residues. The germline CDR1 and CDR2 sequences are MNHEY and SMNVEV (reference sequence). CDR3 DNA: TGTGCCAGCAGGTGGGGTAGGGCTAATGAAAAACTGTTTTTT. It codes for CASRWGRANEKLFF. Complete variable domain (other parts from reference TRBV27 and TRBJ1-4): EAQVTQNPRYLITVTGKKLTVTCSQNMNHEYMSWYRQDPGLGLRQIYYSMNVEVTDKGDVPEGYKVSRKEKRNFPLILESPSPNQTSLYFCASRWGRANEKLFFGSGTQLSVL.

In regard to this clone: One junction end disagrees with the germline gene, perhaps due to a read error. This chain joins TRBV7-7 and TRBJ2-3, with no clear D. From germline, CDR1 is SSHAT and CDR2 FNYEAQ (reference sequence). The CDR3 spans 15 residues. The CDR3 loop reads CASSLGGVGTDTQYF. The CDR3 region has the DNA TGTGCTAGCAGCTTAGGCGGCGTAGGCACAGATACGCAGTATTTT.

This chain uses TRBV30 with TRBJ2-1; 7 nucleotides agree with TRBD2. The CDR3 is 13 amino acids. Germline lookup yields CDR1 GTSNPN and CDR2 SVGIG (reference sequence). The V and J ends lost 4 bases and 8 bases, in that order; junction bases with no gene match: 8. CDR3: CAWMWGGSDEQFF. The CDR3 DNA follows: TGTGCCTGGATGTGGGGAGGGTCGGATGAGCAGTTCTTC.

The V call is TRBV5-6, the J call TRBJ1-5; D is uncertain. Germline V CDR1 and CDR2: SGHDT, YYEEEE. The ends were cut back, 5 bases at V and 7 bases at J, with 13 bases in the middle. The CDR3 spans 13 residues. CDR3 sequence: CASSRGRGQPQHF. As DNA, the CDR3 is TGTGCCAGCAGTCGCGGGAGAGGGCAGCCCCAGCATTTT.

The J gene is TRBJ1-4, the V gene TRBV28; the D is unclear. V shed 3 bases and J shed 13 bases, with 12 bases lying between them. The CDR3 totals 12 residues. Germline CDR1 is MDHEN and CDR2 is SYDVKM. The CDR3 reads CASSFQVGGLFF. The DNA for the CDR3 is TGTGCCAGCAGTTTTCAGGTCGGAGGACTGTTTTTT.

This chain uses TRBV27 with TRBJ1-1; perhaps TRBD1 as D (6 bases). The CDR3 covers 13 residues. Germline V CDR1 and CDR2: MNHEY, SMNVEV (reference sequence). The V gene lost 3 bases and the J gene lost 7 bases, with 12 bases spanning the gap. CDR3 protein: CASSFQGWSEAFF. The CDR3 coding sequence is TGTGCCAGCAGTTTTCAGGGGTGGAGTGAAGCTTTCTTT.

This chain uses TRBV7-2 with TRBJ1-3, with D uncertain. Germline CDR1 is SGHTA and CDR2 is FQGNSA. This CDR3 comprises 16 residues. The V end was cut by 5 bases, the J end by 0 bases, with 14 bases between. The CDR3 loop reads CASSVGRSYSGNTIYF. CDR3 in DNA: TGTGCCAGCAGCGTCGGACGGAGTTACTCTGGAAACACCATATATTTT.

V usage is TRBV7-2 and J usage is TRBJ1-5; D call uncertain. CDR3 length: 14 residues. Trimming removed 4 bases from V and 5 bases from J, with 12 bases in between. Germline V gives CDR1 SGHTA, CDR2 FQGNSA. CDR3 DNA sequence: TGTGCCAGCAGCTCAGCAGATACTGATCAGCCCCAGCATTTT. Protein sequence: CASSSADTDQPQHF.

V is TRBV19 and J is TRBJ1-2; D may be TRBD1 (6 bases). The V gene lost 6 bases and the J gene lost 8 bases, with 16 bases spanning the gap. The germline V gene encodes CDR1 LNHDA and CDR2 SQIVND (reference sequence). CDR3 length equals 13 residues. DNA of the CDR3: TGTGCCAGTAGGGCCTGGGACATGTACGGCTACACCTTC. Translating it yields CASRAWDMYGYTF.

The V gene is TRBV5-3, the J gene TRBJ2-7; D possibly corresponds to TRBD2 (5 bases). TRBV5-3 is given ORF status, its function remaining uncertain. The V end was cut by 2 bases, the J end by 7 bases, with 13 bases between. This CDR3 region has 13 residues. CDR3 sequence reads: CARSFRGSGEQYF. The CDR3 DNA is TGTGCCAGAAGCTTTCGGGGATCTGGGGAGCAGTACTTC.

V usage is TRBV2 and J usage is TRBJ2-3; 8 nucleotides line up with TRBD2. The CDR3 is 15 residues long. The V gene end was trimmed by 3 bases and the J gene end by 2 bases; junction bases not matched to a gene: 4. Germline V gene data show CDR1 as SNHLY and CDR2 as FYNNEI. CDR3 residues: CASSEVAGNTDTQYF. The CDR3 DNA sequence: TGTGCCAGCAGTGAGGTAGCGGGGAACACAGATACGCAGTATTTT.

The CDR3 DNA is TGTGCCTGGAGTGGCGGACTAGCCTGGGGGAATGAGCAGTTCTTC. Its protein product is CAWSGGLAWGNEQFF. The chain is built from TRBV30 and TRBJ2-1; 8 bases align to TRBD2. V lost 1 base, J lost 7 bases, and 9 bases stayed unmatched. Germline-derived CDR1 and CDR2 are GTSNPN and SVGIG (reference sequence). The CDR3 runs 15 residues. Drawing the rest from reference TRBV30 and TRBJ2-1, the complete variable domain is SQTIHQWPATLVQPVGSPLSLECTVEGTSNPNLYWYRQAAGRGLQLLFYSVGIGQISSEVPQNLSASRPQDRQFILSSKKLLLSDSGFYLCAWSGGLAWGNEQFFGPGTRLTVL.

This chain links TRBV19 with TRBJ2-1; 9 nucleotides line up with TRBD2. J gave up 7 bases and V 10 bases, and 8 bases lay outside the gene matches. There are 13 residues in the CDR3. Germline V gene sequence: CDR1 LNHDA, CDR2 SQIVND (reference sequence). In nucleotides, the CDR3 is TGTGCCACCCAGCGGGGGGCGGGGAATGAGCAGTTCTTC. The encoded protein is CATQRGAGNEQFF.

The CDR3 sequence: CASSFQGLGFEKLFF. Here the CDR3 DNA reads TGCGCCAGCAGCTTTCAGGGTCTGGGCTTTGAAAAACTGTTTTTT. This chain uses TRBV5-1 with TRBJ1-4; D may be TRBD1 (5 bases). The CDR3 runs to 15 residues. CDR1 is SGHRS, CDR2 YFSETQ, per germline. V was pared by 2 bases and J by 7 bases, with 15 bases between.

Here the CDR3 reads CASSPLGGNNQPQHF. CDR3 bases: TGTGCCAGCAGTCCCCTTGGGGGAAACAATCAGCCCCAGCATTTT. The gene calls are TRBV6-6 and TRBJ1-5; perhaps TRBD1 as D (5 bases). Deletions cut 5 bases from V and 3 bases from J, with 14 bases between. The length of the CDR3 is 15 residues. Germline V lookup: CDR1 MNHNY, CDR2 SVGAGI (reference sequence).

The CDR3 sequence: CASGNGGPNQPQHF. The CDR3 DNA follows: TGTGCCAGCGGTAATGGGGGGCCCAATCAGCCCCAGCATTTT. The chain is built from TRBV2 and TRBJ1-5; a possible D gene is TRBD1 (6 bases). The length of the CDR3 is 14 residues. Deletions cut 8 bases from V and 3 bases from J, with 14 bases between. Looked up from germline, CDR1 is SNHLY and CDR2 is FYNNEI.

This clone was detected only a few times. The chain has TRBV28 and TRBJ2-5; D possibly corresponds to TRBD1 (6 bases). Trimming cost V 5 bases and J 0 bases, with 13 bases left between them. Germline lookup yields CDR1 MDHEN and CDR2 SYDVKM. This CDR3 has 15 amino acids. This CDR3 is CASSNRQAYQETQYF. Written as DNA, the CDR3 is TGTGCCAGCAGTAACAGACAGGCGTACCAAGAGACCCAGTACTTC.